The 25 T cell receptor beta chains below all came from one sample that was sequenced in a study of T cells in Graves' hyperthyroidism and ophthalmopathy. The TCR beta CDR3 regions underwent amplification using RNA transcripts as the source. The HTBI primer set drove a first-round RT-PCR of the TCR CDR3. A single record per CDR3 protein comes from TCRdb applying MiXCR to the multiplex PCR reads. Seen here are tens of thousands of distinct CDR3 sequences, roughly 51% observed once, and the top ten hold approximately 30%. The specimen sequenced was peripheral blood or thyroid tissue (not recorded which). The receptors stem from a man aged 18 to 29 with Graves' hyperthyroidism.

V usage is TRBV10-3 and J usage is TRBJ2-3; D may be TRBD1 (6 bases). The CDR3 has 16 amino acids. Trimming shortened V by 0 bases and J by 4 bases, and 14 bases separated the two germline ends. Germline V lookup: CDR1 ENHRY, CDR2 SYGVKD. The CDR3 DNA sequence: TGTGCCATCAGTGAGTCGATCAGGGGAAGAGCAGATACGCAGTATTTT. It codes for CAISESIRGRADTQYF.

The rearrangement joins TRBV7-6 to TRBJ2-5; D possibly corresponds to TRBD1 (6 bases). Germline CDR1 is SGHVS and CDR2 is FNYEAQ. The CDR3 is 15 amino acids. Trimming took 5 bases from V and 2 from J, leaving 15 bases between them. The chain's CDR3 is CASSTPTGRQETQYF. Here the CDR3 DNA reads TGTGCCAGCAGCACACCGACAGGCCGACAAGAGACCCAGTACTTC. The full variable domain, completed using reference TRBV7-6 and TRBJ2-5, is GAGVSQSPRYKVTKRGQDVALRCDPISGHVSLYWYRQALGQGPEFLTYFNYEAQQDKSGLPNDRFSAERPEGSISTLTIQRTEQRDSAMYRCASSTPTGRQETQYFGPGTRLLVL.

This rearrangement joins TRBV5-5 to TRBJ2-3, with TRBD2 identical over 11 bases. Per germline, CDR1 SGHKS and CDR2 YYEKEE (reference sequence). V was clipped by 3 bases and J by 2 bases; unmatched bases: 11. This CDR3 is 18 amino acids long. The CDR3 coding sequence is TGTGCCAGCAGCTATTACTCTAGCGGGAGGTGGGTCACAGATACGCAGTATTTT. Translation gives CASSYYSSGRWVTDTQYF. Full variable domain (outside the CDR3, taken from reference TRBV5-5 and TRBJ2-3): DAGVTQSPTHLIKTRGQQVTLRCSPISGHKSVSWYQQVLGQGPQFIFQYYEKEERGRGNFPDRFSARQFPNYSSELNVNALLLGDSALYLCASSYYSSGRWVTDTQYFGPGTRLTVL.

CDR3 nucleotide sequence: TGTGCCAGCAGTACACTAGCGGGAGGGACCTACGAGCAGTACTTC. Its translation: CASSTLAGGTYEQYF. V gene TRBV6-6 combines with J gene TRBJ2-7; 13 nucleotides align to TRBD2. V trimming: 5 bases; J trimming: 2 bases; junction bases outside the gene matches: 3. The CDR3 runs 15 residues. Per the germline V gene, CDR1 is MNHNY and CDR2 is SVGAGI (reference sequence).

This clonotype came up once. The chain combines TRBV9 with TRBJ1-6, with TRBD1 identical over 9 bases. Trimming removed 9 bases from V and 13 bases from J; junction bases left unmatched: 14. CDR1 is SGDLS and CDR2 is YYNGEE in the germline V gene. The CDR3 extends over 14 amino acids. CDR3 DNA sequence: TGTGCCAATGCGGTTCGGGACAGGGAGACGCCCCTCCACTTT. As protein: CANAVRDRETPLHF.

This clonotype came up many times. CDR3 sequence: CASSQTVLDRLNTEAFF. As DNA, the CDR3 is TGCGCCAGCAGCCAGACGGTGCTGGACAGGCTGAACACTGAAGCTTTCTTT. This chain uses TRBV4-1 with TRBJ1-1; TRBD1 matches 7 bases. The J segment lost 0 bases and the V segment lost 3 bases, leaving 10 bases of the junction unmatched. The V gene's germline CDR1 is MGHRA and CDR2 YSYEKL. CDR3 length: 17 amino acids.

This chain connects TRBV5-1 to TRBJ2-7; either TRBD1 or TRBD2 may supply D (6 bases each). V lost 0 bases and J 2 bases, leaving 12 bases between the germline ends. Per germline, CDR1 SGHRS and CDR2 YFSETQ. This CDR3 region has 15 residues. The CDR3 reads CASSLEGGGTYEQYF. The CDR3 bases are TGCGCCAGCAGCTTGGAGGGGGGAGGAACCTACGAGCAGTACTTC.

The rearrangement joins TRBV20-1 to TRBJ2-7; D may be TRBD1 (6 bases). The ends were cut back, 5 bases at V and 2 bases at J, with 16 bases in the middle. In germline, CDR1 is DFQATT, CDR2 SNEGSKA (reference sequence). This CDR3 region has 14 residues. CDR3 nucleotides: TGCAGTGCTTCTTTGCTACAGGGTCCCTACGAGCAGTACTTC. It translates to CSASLLQGPYEQYF.

The rearrangement joins TRBV29-1 to TRBJ2-5; tentative D call: TRBD2 (5 bases). CDR3 size: 13 residues. V lost 8 bases, J lost 12 bases, and 25 bases lay in between. CDR1 and CDR2 from the germline V gene are SQVTM and ANQGSEA. CDR3 nucleotide sequence: TGCAGCCCCGGTAGGACTTATCAGAGCGAGGAGTACTTC. Protein: CSPGRTYQSEEYF.

This clonotype occurred a few times. The V and J genes are TRBV20-1 and TRBJ2-3; 9 bases agree with TRBD2. CDR1 and CDR2 (germline): DFQATT, SNEGSKA (reference sequence). The V segment lost 6 bases and the J segment 0 bases; nucleotides outside the gene matches: 7. This CDR3 spans 15 amino acids. The chain's CDR3 is CSASGTSLSTDTQYF. In DNA form, the CDR3 reads TGCAGTGCCTCCGGGACTAGCCTAAGCACAGATACGCAGTATTTT.

Many counts were recorded for this clonotype. The chain joins TRBV20-1 to TRBJ1-4; weak D call: TRBD1 (5 bases). Germline V gene data show CDR1 as DFQATT and CDR2 as SNEGSKA (reference sequence). The CDR3 is 13 residues long. Trimming left V 6 bases short and J 7 bases short, with 15 bases between. In nucleotides, the CDR3 is TGCAGTGCGTCCCTTGGGGGTCGTGAAAAACTGTTTTTT. Its protein product is CSASLGGREKLFF.

J is TRBJ1-1 and V is TRBV20-1; TRBD1 matches 7 bases. The germline gives CDR1 DFQATT, CDR2 SNEGSKA (reference sequence). The CDR3 is made up of 12 amino acids. The trim removed 2 bases at V and 3 bases at J, leaving 0 bases unmatched. CDR3 sequence (DNA): TGCAGTGCTAGACAGGGGGACACTGAAGCTTTCTTT. It translates to CSARQGDTEAFF.

V is TRBV7-2 and J is TRBJ2-5; D is unclear. Germline V gene data show CDR1 as SGHTA and CDR2 as FQGNSA. This CDR3 contains 13 residues. V was trimmed by 6 bases and J by 5 bases, leaving 13 bases between them. The CDR3 spells CASSQFWAETQYF. The DNA for the CDR3 is TGTGCCAGCAGTCAATTTTGGGCGGAGACCCAGTACTTC.

This clonotype was recorded many times. The chain links TRBV5-1 to TRBJ1-2; possibly TRBD1 for D (6 bases). The CDR3 is made up of 13 amino acids. Trimming pared 1 base from V and 4 bases from J, leaving 8 bases between. The germline V gene has CDR1 SGHRS and CDR2 YFSETQ. CDR3 region: CASSLFRGYGYTF. For the CDR3, the DNA is TGCGCCAGCAGCTTGTTCAGGGGCTATGGCTACACCTTC. Supplemented by reference TRBV5-1 and TRBJ1-2, the full variable domain reads KAGVTQTPRYLIKTRGQQVTLSCSPISGHRSVSWYQQTPGQGLQFLFEYFSETQRNKGNFPGRFSGRQFSNSRSEMNVSTLELGDSALYLCASSLFRGYGYTFGSGTRLTVV.

This clonotype was seen many times. The chain's CDR3 is CASSQVGQGTEAFF. The CDR3 DNA reads TGCGCCAGCAGCCAAGTGGGACAGGGCACTGAAGCTTTCTTT. The V call is TRBV4-3, the J call TRBJ1-1, with 9 bases aligning to TRBD1. V lost 1 base and J lost 4; bases outside the gene matches: 1. From germline, CDR1 is LGHNA and CDR2 YSLEER. The CDR3 consists of 14 residues.

This clonotype was detected a few times. J is TRBJ2-7 and V is TRBV10-3; TRBD2 might be the D (6 bases). The V gene lost 10 bases and the J gene lost 2 bases, with 12 bases spanning the gap. This CDR3 has 12 amino acids. CDR1 and CDR2 from the germline V gene are ENHRY and SYGVKD. The DNA of the CDR3 is TGTGCCAGCGGGACTTTAACCTACGAGCAGTACTTC. Translating it yields CASGTLTYEQYF.

The chain couples TRBV29-1 to TRBJ2-7; TRBD1 might be the D (6 bases). Germline V gene lookup returns CDR1 SQVTM and CDR2 ANQGSEA. This CDR3 contains 11 residues. Trimming removed 5 bases at V and 3 bases at J, with 8 bases between. The CDR3 region is CSVQDSYEQYF. CDR3 nucleotide sequence: TGCAGCGTTCAGGACAGCTACGAGCAGTACTTC.

Concerning this clonotype: Mismatch with germline at one junction end may stem from a read error. The chain joins TRBV7-7 to TRBJ2-3; weak D call: TRBD1 (5 bases). Germline CDR1 reads SSHAT; CDR2 reads FNYEAQ (reference sequence). The CDR3 is 16 amino acids. The CDR3 region has the DNA TGTGCTAGCAGCCCTACTCCGTCCCAAGGGGCAGATACGCAGTATTTT. This sequence encodes CASSPTPSQGADTQYF.

This clonotype appeared a single time. The gene calls are TRBV5-1 and TRBJ2-7, with no clear D. V lost 2 bases and J 9 bases, leaving 18 bases between the germline ends. The CDR3 extends over 14 amino acids. Germline-derived CDR1 and CDR2 are SGHRS and YFSETQ. The CDR3 nucleotides are TGCGCCAGCAGCTTCTCGATCGGCGCTTTGGGGCAGTACTTC. The encoded protein is CASSFSIGALGQYF. Using reference TRBV5-1 and TRBJ2-7 for the parts outside the CDR3, the full variable domain is KAGVTQTPRYLIKTRGQQVTLSCSPISGHRSVSWYQQTPGQGLQFLFEYFSETQRNKGNFPGRFSGRQFSNSRSEMNVSTLELGDSALYLCASSFSIGALGQYFGPGTRLTVT.

At least ten counts were recorded for this clonotype. CDR3 residues: CASSLGTSSYEQYF. The CDR3, as DNA: TGTGCCAGCAGCTTAGGGACTAGCAGCTACGAGCAGTACTTC. The rearrangement links TRBV11-2 to TRBJ2-7; 8 nucleotides align to TRBD2. Germline V gene data show CDR1 as SGHAT and CDR2 as FQNNGV. The CDR3 is 14 residues long. J gave up 3 bases and V 1 base, and 2 bases lay outside the gene matches.

This chain joins TRBV7-2 and TRBJ2-7; 7 bases agree with TRBD1. CDR1 is SGHTA, CDR2 FQGNSA, per germline. With V trimmed by 3 bases and J by 3 bases, 5 bases remained unmatched. The CDR3 extends over 14 amino acids. CDR3 protein: CASSLAQGNYEQYF. The CDR3 bases are TGTGCCAGCAGCTTGGCACAGGGGAACTACGAGCAGTACTTC.

In this sample, this clonotype turned up many times. V gene TRBV15 combines with J gene TRBJ2-5, with a possible D match to TRBD1 (6 bases). V lost 0 bases to trimming and J lost 4 bases, with 15 bases between them. Looked up from germline, CDR1 is LNHNV and CDR2 is YYDKDF (reference sequence). CDR3 length: 16 amino acids. The CDR3 nucleotides read TGTGCCACCAGCAGAGAACTACAGGGAAGGGGAGAGACCCAGTACTTC. Encoded protein: CATSRELQGRGETQYF.

This clonotype was found many times. The J gene is TRBJ2-7, the V gene TRBV11-2, with D hard to call. Germline V gene lookup returns CDR1 SGHAT and CDR2 FQNNGV. The CDR3 is 13 amino acids. V dropped 7 bases and J dropped 3 bases, with 13 bases sitting between them. CDR3 amino acids: CASNSVPHYEQYF. In DNA, the CDR3 is TGTGCCAGCAACTCCGTTCCCCACTACGAGCAGTACTTC.

This clonotype appeared many times. The chain recombines TRBV6-2 or TRBV6-3 with TRBJ2-5; no clear D. Germline V gives CDR1 MNHEY, CDR2 SVGEGT. CDR3 length: 17 amino acids. Trimming shortened V by 4 bases and J by 3 bases, and 21 bases separated the two germline ends. Written as DNA, the CDR3 is TGTGCCAGCAGTTCCTACCCCGACCGGGCGGTTAAAGAGACCCAGTACTTC. As protein: CASSSYPDRAVKETQYF.

The rearrangement uses TRBV29-1 and TRBJ1-2; 7 bases are a match to TRBD1. With 0 bases clipped from V and 5 bases from J, the junction kept 3 bases outside the gene matches. The CDR3 loop spans 13 amino acids. Germline lookup yields CDR1 SQVTM and CDR2 ANQGSEA. In DNA form, the CDR3 reads TGCAGCGTTGAAGAGGGGACAGCTTATGGCTACACCTTC. Its protein is CSVEEGTAYGYTF.